The 19 T cell receptor beta chains below all came from one sample that was sequenced in a study of cytomegalovirus exposure and HLA in healthy donors. Use of 60 Vbeta and 13 Jbeta primers characterized the PCR. Clones were read by immunoSEQ multiplex PCR, and TCRdb kept only the in-frame ones, dropping some. The table has some 71,000 clones, roughly 67% seen once. Sequencing was done on a sample of PBMCs. Receptors were obtained from a man aged 35 to 55 in good health and CMV-seropositive.

This rearrangement joins TRBV6-6 to TRBJ1-4, with 8 bases identical to TRBD1. The V and J ends lost 8 bases and 8 bases, in that order; junction bases with no gene match: 4. The length of the CDR3 is 12 residues. CDR1 is MNHNY and CDR2 is SVGAGI in the germline V gene (reference sequence). This chain's CDR3 is CASQGAGEKLFF. The CDR3 DNA follows: TGTGCCAGCCAGGGGGCGGGGGAAAAACTGTTTTTT.

The V and J genes are TRBV29-1 and TRBJ2-5; a possible D gene is TRBD1 (7 bases). Between the trimmed V and J ends, which lost 4 bases and 4 bases, there was a span of 16 bases. Per germline, CDR1 SQVTM and CDR2 ANQGSEA. This CDR3 is 14 amino acids long. CDR3 bases: TGCAGCGTTGCAGGAGGGGGCATAATAGAGACCCAGTACTTC. This translates into CSVAGGGIIETQYF.

The CDR3 nucleotides read TGCGCCAGCAGCCGGGGTGGCAGCATGAACACTGAAGCTTTCTTT. The encoded protein is CASSRGGSMNTEAFF. The gene calls are TRBV5-1 and TRBJ1-1, with D unresolved. V was pared by 4 bases and J by 0 bases, with 13 bases between. CDR1 is SGHRS, CDR2 YFSETQ, per germline. There are 15 residues in the CDR3.

The J gene is TRBJ1-1, the V gene TRBV7-9; the D is unclear. The CDR3 covers 14 residues. The germline gives CDR1 SEHNR, CDR2 FQNEAQ (reference sequence). Trimming removed 3 bases at V and 7 bases at J, with 15 bases between. The DNA of the CDR3 is TGTGCCAGCAGCTTTACCGGGAACAAGGGTGAAGCTTTCTTT. This translates into CASSFTGNKGEAFF.

V and J are TRBV6-4 and TRBJ1-5; D gene uncertain. Trimming left V 4 bases short and J 0 bases short, with 4 bases between. The germline V gene has CDR1 MRHNA and CDR2 SNTAGT. CDR3 length: 13 residues. Here the CDR3 reads CASSVGSNQPQHF. The CDR3 region has the DNA TGTGCCAGCAGTGTCGGTAGCAATCAGCCCCAGCATTTT.

In DNA form, the CDR3 reads TGTGCCAGCAGCTTAGGACAGGGGACCCAAGAGACCCAGTACTTC. Translation: CASSLGQGTQETQYF. The genes are TRBV7-6 and TRBJ2-5; 8 positions match TRBD1. The CDR3 is 15 amino acids. Per the germline V gene, CDR1 is SGHVS and CDR2 is FNYEAQ. The V and J ends lost 1 base and 1 base, in that order; junction bases with no gene match: 2.

V and J are TRBV27 and TRBJ2-3; weak D call: TRBD1 (6 bases). Germline V CDR1 and CDR2: MNHEY, SMNVEV (reference sequence). The CDR3 totals 16 residues. Deletions cut 5 bases from V and 6 bases from J, with 21 bases between. The CDR3 DNA sequence: TGTGCCAGCAGTGTTAGACAGGCTCTGTCTTCTGATACGCAGTATTTT. Its translation is CASSVRQALSSDTQYF.

The chain links TRBV5-8 to TRBJ1-1; weak D call: TRBD1 (5 bases). V gave up 4 bases and J gave up 0 bases, with 19 bases separating them. CDR3 length: 17 residues. Germline CDR1 is SGHTS and CDR2 is YDEGEE. The CDR3 loop is CASSLKAQQAMNTEAFF. The CDR3 nucleotides read TGTGCCAGCAGCCTTAAAGCCCAACAGGCAATGAACACTGAAGCTTTCTTT.

CDR3 sequence reads: CASSLRQLNTEAFF. In nucleotides, the CDR3 is TGTGCCAGCAGCTTGAGACAATTGAACACTGAAGCTTTCTTT. The V and J genes are TRBV7-8 and TRBJ1-1; D is uncertain. The CDR3 has 14 residues. The V and J ends lost 3 bases and 0 bases respectively, with 8 bases between them. Looked up from germline, CDR1 is SGHVS and CDR2 is FQNEAQ.

Many counts were recorded for this clone. V usage is TRBV25-1 and J usage is TRBJ1-1; D call uncertain. Germline values: CDR1 MGHDK, CDR2 SYGVNS. V lost 2 bases, J lost 4 bases, and 14 bases lay in between. This CDR3 comprises 15 residues. Here the CDR3 DNA reads TGTGCCAGCAGTGAACGGGGAGGGATAGTCACTGAAGCTTTCTTT. This encodes CASSERGGIVTEAFF.

This chain joins TRBV28 and TRBJ1-5; 8 nucleotides align to TRBD1. Germline CDR1 reads MDHEN; CDR2 reads SYDVKM. V gave up 6 bases and J gave up 5 bases; unmatched junction bases: 6. CDR3 length: 14 residues. The CDR3 coding sequence is TGTGCCAGCAGCCCCGACAGGGGCCATCAGCCCCAGCATTTT. Protein product: CASSPDRGHQPQHF.

This chain joins TRBV2 and TRBJ2-4, with D maybe TRBD1 (6 bases). This CDR3 comprises 12 residues. The germline V gene has CDR1 SNHLY and CDR2 FYNNEI. V was cut by 4 bases and J by 7 bases, with 8 bases left in between. The CDR3 bases are TGTGCCAGCAGTGGCCAGGGGAACATTCAGTACTTC. Its protein is CASSGQGNIQYF. Full variable domain (outside the CDR3, taken from reference TRBV2 and TRBJ2-4): EPEVTQTPSHQVTQMGQEVILRCVPISNHLYFYWYRQILGQKVEFLVSFYNNEISEKSEIFDDQFSVERPDGSNFTLKIRSTKLEDSAMYFCASSGQGNIQYFGAGTRLSVL.

This clone was seen once. V usage is TRBV5-1 and J usage is TRBJ2-1; D might be TRBD2 (6 bases). The germline V gene has CDR1 SGHRS and CDR2 YFSETQ. The CDR3 has 16 amino acids. The V gene lost 3 bases and the J gene lost 9 bases, with 22 bases spanning the gap. In DNA form, the CDR3 reads TGCGCCAGCAGCTCTGGAGGGTCAGGCCCTATTGGTGAGCAGTTCTTC. Translating gives CASSSGGSGPIGEQFF. The full variable domain, its missing parts supplied by reference TRBV5-1 and TRBJ2-1, is KAGVTQTPRYLIKTRGQQVTLSCSPISGHRSVSWYQQTPGQGLQFLFEYFSETQRNKGNFPGRFSGRQFSNSRSEMNVSTLELGDSALYLCASSSGGSGPIGEQFFGPGTRLTVL.

The chain carries TRBV5-6 and TRBJ2-3; no clear D gene. The V gene lost 3 bases and the J gene lost 2 bases, with 4 bases spanning the gap. Germline V gene lookup returns CDR1 SGHDT and CDR2 YYEEEE. The CDR3 spans 12 residues. DNA for the CDR3: TGTGCCAGCAGCTCTTACACAGATACGCAGTATTTT. It yields the protein CASSSYTDTQYF.

CDR3 protein: CASSPGTGGFNEKLFF. CDR3 bases: TGCGCCAGCAGCCCCGGGACAGGGGGGTTTAATGAAAAACTGTTTTTT. The gene calls are TRBV5-1 and TRBJ1-4; 11 bases line up with TRBD1. J was trimmed by 4 bases and V by 4 bases; bases with no gene match: 6. Germline CDR1 reads SGHRS; CDR2 reads YFSETQ. The CDR3 runs 16 residues.

The chain has TRBV6-1 and TRBJ2-4, with D possibly matching TRBD1 (7 bases). The CDR3 length is 18 residues. Trimming removed 1 base from V and 1 base from J, with 17 bases in between. Germline CDR1 MNHNS, CDR2 SASEGT. The chain's CDR3 is CASSEVGGGGMAKNIQYF. The CDR3 DNA reads as TGTGCCAGCAGTGAAGTAGGAGGGGGCGGTATGGCCAAAAACATTCAGTACTTC.

This clone was recorded a few times. This sequence joins TRBV5-1 and TRBJ1-1, with a weak D call TRBD1 (5 bases). Germline lookup yields CDR1 SGHRS and CDR2 YFSETQ. The CDR3 contains 12 residues. Trimming removed 0 bases from V and 7 bases from J, with 7 bases in between. The CDR3 protein is CASSLAGGEAFF. The CDR3 DNA reads TGCGCCAGCAGCTTGGCGGGGGGTGAAGCTTTCTTT.

This clone has a handful of counts. The V and J genes are TRBV7-8 and TRBJ1-2, with D hard to call. Trimming took 5 bases from V and 0 from J, leaving 7 bases between them. CDR1 is SGHVS and CDR2 is FQNEAQ in the germline V gene. There are 13 residues in the CDR3. DNA of the CDR3: TGTGCCAGCAGCCCACAGTCTAACTATGGCTACACCTTC. Its translation: CASSPQSNYGYTF.

The V gene is TRBV19, the J gene TRBJ2-7, with 10 bases fitting TRBD1. The CDR3 runs to 15 residues. V dropped 1 base and J dropped 2; count of bases not matched to a gene: 2. Germline assignment: CDR1 LNHDA and CDR2 SQIVND (reference sequence). In nucleotides, the CDR3 is TGTGCCAGTAGTATAGGGGGACAGGGGACCTACGAGCAGTACTTC. It yields the protein CASSIGGQGTYEQYF.